This entry concerns a single TCR beta chain. The sample comes from a study of T cell changes during pregnancy in multiple sclerosis. Trimming took 2 bases from V and 0 from J, leaving 8 bases between them. The CDR3 covers 14 residues. CDR1 is MNHNS and CDR2 is SASEGT in the germline V gene. The data were produced by immunoSEQ multiplex PCR, yet TCRdb's version contains in-frame clones alone and is incomplete. The sample has some 77,000 clones, about 88% seen once; the top ten hold approximately 1.9%. The rearrangement joins TRBV6-1 to TRBJ2-7, with no clear D. This TCR came from a female donor with multiple sclerosis, enrolled in a pregnancy study. This specimen was peripheral blood, taken before pregnancy. In DNA, the CDR3 is TGTGCCAGCAGTGAACCTTTCCCCTCCTACGAGCAGTACTTC. Protein product: CASSEPFPSYEQYF.